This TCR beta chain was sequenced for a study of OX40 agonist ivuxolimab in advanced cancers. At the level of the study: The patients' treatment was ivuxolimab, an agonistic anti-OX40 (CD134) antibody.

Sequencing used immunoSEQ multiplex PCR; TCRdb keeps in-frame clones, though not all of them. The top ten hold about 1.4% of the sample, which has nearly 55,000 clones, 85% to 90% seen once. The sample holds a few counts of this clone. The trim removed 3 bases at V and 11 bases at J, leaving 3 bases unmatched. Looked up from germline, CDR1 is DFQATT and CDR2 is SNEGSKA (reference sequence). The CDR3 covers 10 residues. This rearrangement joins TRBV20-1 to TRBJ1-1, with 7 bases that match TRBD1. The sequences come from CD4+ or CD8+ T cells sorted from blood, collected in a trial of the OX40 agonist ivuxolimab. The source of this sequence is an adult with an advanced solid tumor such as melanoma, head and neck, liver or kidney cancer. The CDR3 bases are TGCAGTGCTAGCAGGGGGGGGGCTTTCTTT. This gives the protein CSASRGGAFF.